The clone carrying this T cell receptor beta chain has ten or more counts. What it binds is not known. The CDR3 sequence is 16 residues long. The V and J ends lost 6 bases and 0 bases respectively, with 12 bases between them. CDR1 is SGHVS, CDR2 FQNEAQ, per germline. The data derive from a study of T cell repertoires in cytomegalovirus infection. Turning to the study itself: Peptides in the study included HLA-C-restricted and HLA-B-restricted CMV epitopes. Public TCR beta signatures indicated both CMV infection and matching HLA type.

TCRdb used MiXCR to reprocess the reads, holding one entry per CDR3 protein. The sample records roughly 920,000 distinct CDR3 sequences, 30% to 40% being singletons. Study outcomes and limitations: HLA-C-restricted CMV clonotypes gave the most frequent clonotype in two of eight donors.

The chain links TRBV7-8 to TRBJ2-6; D unresolved. Material: cultured CD8+ T cells from PBMCs, obtained from culture after CMV antigen stimulation. This sequence originates from a human donor in good health (CMV status not recorded). Some clones in this sample may be carry-over from other donors' samples. The CDR3 region is CASRRTASSGANVLTF. DNA for the CDR3: TGTGCCAGCAGGCGAACCGCTAGCTCTGGGGCCAACGTCCTGACTTTC.